The rows below give T cell receptor beta chains drawn from one sample of a study of tumor-infiltrating lymphocytes in primary liver carcinoma. Using its own MiXCR run on the multiplex PCR reads, TCRdb lists one record per CDR3 protein. The profile shows about 120,000 distinct CDR3 sequences, under 70% of them singletons. Material for sequencing was tumor-adjacent normal liver tissue. Receptor source: a woman aged 60-75 years with primary liver carcinoma and hepatitis B virus infection. Both conserved end residues are part of each CDR3. The D gene is left open where the match is weak. Clone size appears in some rows only: once, few, many, or a class for an expanded clone.

J gene: TRBJ1-3; V gene: TRBV5-1; D gene: TRBD1; clone size: .; CDR3 DNA: TGCGCCAGCAGCATGGGGACAGGGACTGGAAACACCATATATTTT; CDR3 protein: CASSMGTGTGNTIYF
J gene: TRBJ2-2; V gene: TRBV11-2; D gene: TRBD2; clone size: .; CDR3 DNA: TGCGCCAGCAGCCCGGGAGGACTAGCGGGAGTTTTTGGCGGGGAGCTGTTTTTT; CDR3 protein: CASSPGGLAGVFGGELFF
J gene: TRBJ2-1; V gene: TRBV5-1; D gene: TRBD1; clone size: .; CDR3 DNA: TGCGCCAGCACCTTGGGGACAGGGGTTTTCGATGAGCAGTTCTTC; CDR3 protein: CASTLGTGVFDEQFF
J gene: TRBJ1-2; V gene: TRBV30; D gene: .; clone size: .; CDR3 DNA: TGTGCCTGGAGTACAGCCAGACGAACACGCTATGGCTACACCTTC; CDR3 protein: CAWSTARRTRYGYTF
J gene: TRBJ2-5; V gene: TRBV6-6; D gene: TRBD1; clone size: .; CDR3 DNA: TGTGCCAGTGGACAGGGCCAAAGCCAACAAGAGACCCAGTACTTC; CDR3 protein: CASGQGQSQQETQYF
J gene: TRBJ2-1; V gene: TRBV6-5; D gene: .; clone size: .; CDR3 DNA: TGTGCCATCAGGGGAGGGACCTCCAACCCCAATGCGCAGTTCTTC; CDR3 protein: CAIRGGTSNPNAQFF
J gene: TRBJ2-5; V gene: TRBV10-1; D gene: TRBD2; clone size: .; CDR3 DNA: TGCGCCAGCAGTGAGACGAAATCAGCGGGGGAGACCCAGTACTTC; CDR3 protein: CASSETKSAGETQYF
J gene: TRBJ2-1; V gene: TRBV28; D gene: TRBD2; clone size: .; CDR3 DNA: TGTGCCAGCAGTACTAGCGGGAATAGCAATGAGCAGTTCTTC; CDR3 protein: CASSTSGNSNEQFF
J gene: TRBJ2-7; V gene: TRBV29-1; D gene: .; clone size: .; CDR3 DNA: TGCAGTTGCTCGAGCGCCTACGAGCAGTACTTC; CDR3 protein: CSCSSAYEQYF
J gene: TRBJ2-7; V gene: TRBV6-5; D gene: TRBD1; clone size: .; CDR3 DNA: TGTGCCAGTCTCACGACCAGGGGGACAAAGGGCTACGAGCAGTACTTC; CDR3 protein: CASLTTRGTKGYEQYF
J gene: TRBJ2-5; V gene: TRBV11-2; D gene: .; clone size: .; CDR3 DNA: TGTGCCATCAGCTACTCCCGTGGTAGCAGGAGAGGGACCCAGTACTTC; CDR3 protein: CAISYSRGSRRGTQYF
J gene: TRBJ1-2; V gene: TRBV10-2; D gene: .; clone size: many; CDR3 DNA: TGCGCCAGCAGTGAGAGTAGGGGCGCCTATGGCTACACCTTC; CDR3 protein: CASSESRGAYGYTF
J gene: TRBJ1-2; V gene: TRBV6-7; D gene: TRBD1; clone size: .; CDR3 DNA: TGTATCAGCAGTGGACACAGGGGGCTCGCCTATGGCTACACCTTC; CDR3 protein: CISSGHRGLAYGYTF
J gene: TRBJ2-4; V gene: TRBV29-1; D gene: .; clone size: .; CDR3 DNA: TGCAACGCGACCGTGAATTTAGCCAAAAACATTCAGTACTTC; CDR3 protein: CNATVNLAKNIQYF
J gene: TRBJ2-3; V gene: TRBV10-3; D gene: TRBD1; clone size: .; CDR3 DNA: TGTGCCATCAGCAGACAGGGCCCAGATACACAGTATTTT; CDR3 protein: CAISRQGPDTQYF
J gene: TRBJ1-5; V gene: TRBV4-1; D gene: .; clone size: .; CDR3 DNA: TGCGCCAGCAGCCCCGGGAGGGAGTATCAGCCCCAGCATTTT; CDR3 protein: CASSPGREYQPQHF
J gene: TRBJ2-7; V gene: TRBV11-3; D gene: TRBD1; clone size: .; CDR3 DNA: TGTGCCAACAGCCCCTGGACAGGGGGCAACTACGAGCAGTATTTC; CDR3 protein: CANSPWTGGNYEQYF
J gene: TRBJ2-1; V gene: TRBV12-3/TRBV12-4; D gene: .; clone size: .; CDR3 DNA: TGTGCCAGCAGTTCGACCCTACTAGTTGTTGAGCAGTTCTTC; CDR3 protein: CASSSTLLVVEQFF
J gene: TRBJ2-3; V gene: TRBV11-2; D gene: .; clone size: once; CDR3 DNA: TGTGCCAGCAACTTAGAGCCTTCAGGGGTATATACGCAGTATTTT; CDR3 protein: CASNLEPSGVYTQYF
J gene: TRBJ1-2; V gene: TRBV29-1; D gene: .; clone size: once; CDR3 DNA: TGCAGCGTTGGATGTGAGGGTTCGAGGGAAAACTATGGCTACACCTTC; CDR3 protein: CSVGCEGSRENYGYTF
J gene: TRBJ1-1; V gene: TRBV28; D gene: .; clone size: many; CDR3 DNA: TGTGCCAGCAGTTCGCCCTACAGGGCATCTGAAGCTTTCTTT; CDR3 protein: CASSSPYRASEAFF
J gene: TRBJ2-1; V gene: TRBV7-8; D gene: TRBD2; clone size: many; CDR3 DNA: TGTGCCAGCATCCTAATCTACCCTAGCGGGAGCGATGAGCAGTTCTTC; CDR3 protein: CASILIYPSGSDEQFF
J gene: TRBJ2-7; V gene: TRBV6-6; D gene: .; clone size: .; CDR3 DNA: TGTACCAGTAGAGGCGGACTGTCAAGCTCCTACAAGCAGTACTTC; CDR3 protein: CTSRGGLSSSYKQYF
J gene: TRBJ2-1; V gene: TRBV12-3/TRBV12-4; D gene: .; clone size: .; CDR3 DNA: TGTGCCAGCAGTTTAGGGCAAAACAATGGGCAGTTCTTC; CDR3 protein: CASSLGQNNGQFF
J gene: TRBJ2-7; V gene: TRBV10-2; D gene: .; clone size: .; CDR3 DNA: TGCGCGTGCAGTGAGACCCCCTACGAGCAGTACTTC; CDR3 protein: CACSETPYEQYF
J gene: TRBJ1-6; V gene: TRBV6-1; D gene: .; clone size: .; CDR3 DNA: TGTACCAGCAGTGCGACCGGGACATGGGGGTCACCCCTCCACTTT; CDR3 protein: CTSSATGTWGSPLHF
J gene: TRBJ2-1; V gene: TRBV20-1; D gene: .; clone size: few; CDR3 DNA: TGCAGTGCTAGTTGGGACTGGTCCACAGTCGGTGAGCAGTTCTTC; CDR3 protein: CSASWDWSTVGEQFF
J gene: TRBJ1-2; V gene: TRBV7-8; D gene: .; clone size: many; CDR3 DNA: TGTGCCAGCAGCTTAGCAGGCATGGCCTATGGCTACACCTTC; CDR3 protein: CASSLAGMAYGYTF
J gene: TRBJ2-5; V gene: TRBV10-3; D gene: .; clone size: .; CDR3 DNA: TGTGTCATCAGTGACCCCGAGGGGGGGGCTGGGTTAGAGACCCAGTACTTC; CDR3 protein: CVISDPEGGAGLETQYF
J gene: TRBJ2-5; V gene: TRBV7-3; D gene: TRBD2; clone size: .; CDR3 DNA: TGTGCCAGCAGCTCTAGCGGGAGCGGCCCAGAGACCCAGTACTTC; CDR3 protein: CASSSSGSGPETQYF
J gene: TRBJ2-5; V gene: TRBV7-9; D gene: .; clone size: .; CDR3 DNA: TGTGCCGGCACCTTAGGGAGTGAGACCCAGTACTTC; CDR3 protein: CAGTLGSETQYF
J gene: TRBJ2-1; V gene: TRBV11-2; D gene: .; clone size: once; CDR3 DNA: TGTGCCAACGAGCTGGGACCGAACTCCTACAATGAGCAGTTCTTC; CDR3 protein: CANELGPNSYNEQFF
J gene: TRBJ1-2; V gene: TRBV6-5; D gene: .; clone size: .; CDR3 DNA: TGTGCCGGCAGTTTCTCGACCACCGCTAGGGGCTGCACCTTC; CDR3 protein: CAGSFSTTARGCTF
J gene: TRBJ1-2; V gene: TRBV12-3/TRBV12-4; D gene: TRBD1; clone size: .; CDR3 DNA: TGTGCCAGCGGACGGACAGGGGCCCTTCACTATAGCTACACCTTC; CDR3 protein: CASGRTGALHYSYTF
J gene: TRBJ1-5; V gene: TRBV2; D gene: .; clone size: .; CDR3 DNA: TGTGCCAGCAGATCTCAGCGCAATCAGCCCCAGCATTTT; CDR3 protein: CASRSQRNQPQHF
J gene: TRBJ1-3; V gene: TRBV6-5; D gene: .; clone size: .; CDR3 DNA: TGTGCCAACAGCCACGGATGGGACCGACACGCTGGAAACACCATATATTTT; CDR3 protein: CANSHGWDRHAGNTIYF
J gene: TRBJ2-5; V gene: TRBV11-2; D gene: .; clone size: once; CDR3 DNA: TGTGCCAGCAGCCCGATCGGACAGGCGGGAATAGAGATCCAGTACTTC; CDR3 protein: CASSPIGQAGIEIQYF
J gene: TRBJ2-7; V gene: TRBV6-6; D gene: .; clone size: .; CDR3 DNA: TGTGCCAGCTGGGAAGCAGGAGGTAGGAAGCAGTACTTC; CDR3 protein: CASWEAGGRKQYF
J gene: TRBJ2-7; V gene: TRBV4-1; D gene: TRBD1; clone size: .; CDR3 DNA: TGCGCCAGCAGATCGACAGGGGGTCTCTACGAGCAGTACTTC; CDR3 protein: CASRSTGGLYEQYF
J gene: TRBJ2-3; V gene: TRBV10-1; D gene: .; clone size: .; CDR3 DNA: TGCGCCAGCAGTGTTGGAGTACAGGGTCAGGATACGCAGTATTTT; CDR3 protein: CASSVGVQGQDTQYF
J gene: TRBJ2-1; V gene: TRBV5-1; D gene: .; clone size: many; CDR3 DNA: TGCGCCAGCAGCTTGGGACTAGGGGGGTTCTACAATGAGCAGTTCTTC; CDR3 protein: CASSLGLGGFYNEQFF
J gene: TRBJ2-7; V gene: TRBV11-2; D gene: .; clone size: .; CDR3 DNA: TGTGTCAGCAGCTTAGCGTCGGGAGCAGGAGACTACGAGCAGTACTTC; CDR3 protein: CVSSLASGAGDYEQYF
J gene: TRBJ2-7; V gene: TRBV4-1; D gene: .; clone size: .; CDR3 DNA: TGCGCCAGTAGCCAATTCAGGACAGGGAGGGGCGAGCAGTACTTC; CDR3 protein: CASSQFRTGRGEQYF
J gene: TRBJ2-3; V gene: TRBV29-1; D gene: .; clone size: .; CDR3 DNA: TGCAACGTTGCCCCGGGGGCAGATAGGCAGTATTTT; CDR3 protein: CNVAPGADRQYF
J gene: TRBJ2-7; V gene: TRBV4-2; D gene: TRBD2; clone size: .; CDR3 DNA: TGTGCCAGCATTCAAGGGGCTAGCGGTACCTACGAGCAGTACTTC; CDR3 protein: CASIQGASGTYEQYF
J gene: TRBJ1-1; V gene: TRBV29-1; D gene: .; clone size: .; CDR3 DNA: TGCAGCTTTGTCTTGAGGCAGAACACTGAAGCTTTCTTT; CDR3 protein: CSFVLRQNTEAFF
J gene: TRBJ2-1; V gene: TRBV5-1; D gene: .; clone size: many; CDR3 DNA: TGCGCCAGCAGCTCCCGGGGCCTTGAAGGGGATGAGCAGTTCTTC; CDR3 protein: CASSSRGLEGDEQFF
J gene: TRBJ2-1; V gene: TRBV2; D gene: TRBD2; clone size: .; CDR3 DNA: TGTGCCGGGAGCGGGACTATATACAATGAGCAGTTCTTC; CDR3 protein: CAGSGTIYNEQFF
J gene: TRBJ2-3; V gene: TRBV11-1; D gene: TRBD2; clone size: .; CDR3 DNA: TGTGCCAGCAGCTTAAGGCAACGCGCGGGAGAGACTCACTTC; CDR3 protein: CASSLRQRAGETHF
J gene: TRBJ2-1; V gene: TRBV28; D gene: .; clone size: .; CDR3 DNA: TGTGCCAGCAGTTCCCTGGTACACCAGCTCTTC; CDR3 protein: CASSSLVHQLF
J gene: TRBJ1-1; V gene: TRBV6-6; D gene: TRBD1; clone size: many; CDR3 DNA: TGTGCCAGCAGTTACCTGGGGACAGGGTCTTGGGGCACTGAAGCTTTCTTT; CDR3 protein: CASSYLGTGSWGTEAFF
J gene: TRBJ2-1; V gene: TRBV5-4; D gene: TRBD2; clone size: .; CDR3 DNA: TGTGCCAGCAGCTTGGGGGGACTAGCCGCAAGTGAGCAGTTCTTC; CDR3 protein: CASSLGGLAASEQFF
J gene: TRBJ1-5; V gene: TRBV6-6; D gene: .; clone size: many; CDR3 DNA: TGTGCCAGTACCCGGACGGGCAGGGGTCAGCCCCAGCATTTT; CDR3 protein: CASTRTGRGQPQHF
J gene: TRBJ2-5; V gene: TRBV11-2; D gene: TRBD1; clone size: .; CDR3 DNA: TGTGCCAGCAGCTCGGGACAGCCCCAAGAGACCCAGTACTTC; CDR3 protein: CASSSGQPQETQYF
J gene: TRBJ2-1; V gene: TRBV6-5; D gene: TRBD2; clone size: .; CDR3 DNA: TGTGCCAGCAGTCAGCCGGGACTAGCGGTCCCCAATGAGCAGTTCTTC; CDR3 protein: CASSQPGLAVPNEQFF
J gene: TRBJ1-4; V gene: TRBV4-1; D gene: TRBD1; clone size: many; CDR3 DNA: TGCGCCAGCAGCCAAGGGGTGGGACAGAAAAATGAAAAACTGTTTTTT; CDR3 protein: CASSQGVGQKNEKLFF
J gene: TRBJ2-2; V gene: TRBV12-3/TRBV12-4; D gene: TRBD1; clone size: .; CDR3 DNA: TGTGCCAGCAGTTTACAGGGGGCAAGCATCGGGGAGCTGTTCTTT; CDR3 protein: CASSLQGASIGELFF
J gene: TRBJ2-5; V gene: TRBV7-7; D gene: .; clone size: .; CDR3 DNA: TGTGCTAACAGCTTAGGGGGTGGGACCATCCAAGAGACCCAGTACTTC; CDR3 protein: CANSLGGGTIQETQYF